Each of the 16 T cell receptor beta chains below was sequenced from the same sample in a study of T cells in Graves' hyperthyroidism and ophthalmopathy. Using RNA transcripts as the source, TCR beta CDR3 regions were amplified. The HTBI set primed first-round TCR CDR3 RT-PCR. TCRdb analysed the multiplex PCR reads with MiXCR anew, one entry per CDR3 protein. The sample has about 570,000 distinct CDR3 sequences; about 14% are singletons. Sequenced material: blood. All receptors derive from a woman aged 40 to 50 with Graves' hyperthyroidism.

In this sample, this clonotype turned up many times. The chain combines TRBV20-1 with TRBJ2-7; TRBD2 aligns across 9 bases. Germline V CDR1 and CDR2: DFQATT, SNEGSKA (reference sequence). CDR3 length: 15 residues. The V segment lost 0 bases and the J segment 2 bases; nucleotides outside the gene matches: 5. DNA for the CDR3: TGCAGTGCTAGAGACTCTAGCGGGGCCGCCTACGAGCAGTACTTC. Translated, it gives CSARDSSGAAYEQYF.

In this sample, this clonotype turned up many times. The rearrangement uses TRBV20-1 and TRBJ2-1; TRBD1 matches at 9 bases. CDR3 length equals 15 residues. CDR1 is DFQATT, CDR2 SNEGSKA, per germline (reference sequence). V was pared by 3 bases and J by 9 bases, with 12 bases of the junction left unmatched. CDR3 nucleotides: TGCAGTGCTAGTAGGGCCCCGGGACAGGGAATTGAGCAGTTCTTC. Its protein is CSASRAPGQGIEQFF.

The V gene is TRBV19, the J gene TRBJ1-2, with 9 bases identical to TRBD1. The CDR3 has 14 residues. CDR1 is LNHDA, CDR2 SQIVND, per germline (reference sequence). V was clipped by 6 bases and J by 8 bases; unmatched bases: 10. The CDR3 spells CASSEQGARSGYTF. The CDR3 region has the DNA TGTGCCAGTAGCGAACAGGGGGCCCGGTCCGGCTACACCTTC.

This clonotype came up many times. The chain employs TRBV28 and TRBJ1-2; D gene ambiguous. The CDR3 extends over 14 amino acids. CDR1 MDHEN and CDR2 SYDVKM come from the germline V gene. The ends were cut back, 2 bases at V and 2 bases at J, with 9 bases in the middle. The CDR3 DNA sequence: TGTGCCAGCAGTTTACCGGACGGCAACTATGGCTACACCTTC. The encoded protein is CASSLPDGNYGYTF.

Many counts were recorded for this clonotype. The chain uses TRBV11-3 and TRBJ1-2; maybe TRBD1 (5 bases). There are 12 residues in the CDR3. V was clipped by 5 bases and J by 7 bases, with 11 bases between them. Germline V lookup: CDR1 SGHNT, CDR2 YENEEA. Here the CDR3 reads CASSAGLFGYTF. The CDR3 nucleotides read TGTGCCAGCAGCGCGGGGCTGTTTGGCTACACCTTC.

This clonotype was detected ten times or more. This chain links TRBV7-9 with TRBJ2-1; 14 nucleotides agree with TRBD2. V shed 5 bases, J shed 6 bases, and the junction held 9 bases outside the gene matches. CDR3 length: 17 amino acids. The germline V gene has CDR1 SEHNR and CDR2 FQNEAQ (reference sequence). In nucleotides, the CDR3 is TGTGCCAGCAGCCCAAGACTAGCGGGAGGGCCGTTCAATGAGCAGTTCTTC. Protein product: CASSPRLAGGPFNEQFF.

At least ten counts were recorded for this clonotype. The CDR3 DNA reads as TGTGCCAGCTCACTACGGGACTTCCAAGAGACCCAGTACTTC. Its protein is CASSLRDFQETQYF. The chain uses TRBV18 and TRBJ2-5; a possible D gene is TRBD2 (6 bases). Trimming cost V 4 bases and J 1 base, with 10 bases left between them. This CDR3 contains 14 residues. Looked up from germline, CDR1 is KGHSH and CDR2 is LQKENI.

This clonotype was recorded at least ten times. This sequence joins TRBV3-1 and TRBJ2-3, with unresolved D. Germline V gene sequence: CDR1 LGHDT, CDR2 YNNKEL (reference sequence). The ends were cut back, 4 bases at V and 0 bases at J, with 8 bases in the middle. The CDR3 has 14 amino acids. In DNA, the CDR3 is TGTGCCAGCAGCCCTAGACTCAGCACAGATACGCAGTATTTT. It codes for CASSPRLSTDTQYF.

This clonotype was seen at least ten times. V and J are TRBV7-2 and TRBJ2-7, with 7 bases matching TRBD1. The V and J ends lost 2 bases and 5 bases, in that order; junction bases with no gene match: 9. Per germline, CDR1 SGHTA and CDR2 FQGNSA. The CDR3 covers 15 residues. In DNA form, the CDR3 reads TGTGCCAGCAGCTTAACGGTTAACAGGGGAGACGAGCAGTACTTC. It is translated as CASSLTVNRGDEQYF.

This clonotype was counted between two and nine times. This chain links TRBV6-1 with TRBJ1-3, with 8 positions matching TRBD1. CDR1 MNHNS and CDR2 SASEGT come from the germline V gene. This CDR3 spans 15 amino acids. Trimming removed 3 bases from V and 2 bases from J; junction bases left unmatched: 3. In nucleotides, the CDR3 is TGTGCCAGCAGTGATCAGGGGGCCCCTGGAAACACCATATATTTT. This translates into CASSDQGAPGNTIYF.

This clonotype was detected ten times or more. The chain combines TRBV18 with TRBJ2-7, with 9 bases aligning to TRBD2. CDR3 length equals 15 residues. V shed 1 base and J 6 bases; nucleotides not matched to a gene: 7. CDR1 KGHSH and CDR2 LQKENI come from the germline V gene. CDR3 sequence: CASSPQASGISEQYF. The CDR3 bases are TGTGCCAGCTCACCACAGGCTAGCGGGATCTCCGAGCAGTACTTC.

In its sample, this clonotype was seen a few times. This chain joins TRBV29-1 and TRBJ2-1; maybe TRBD1 (5 bases). The CDR3 extends over 14 amino acids. Germline lookup yields CDR1 SQVTM and CDR2 ANQGSEA. The V and J ends lost 1 base and 3 bases respectively, with 10 bases between them. CDR3 nucleotide sequence: TGCAGCGTTGAAGTCGATAGGGGCTACAATGAGCAGTTCTTC. It translates to CSVEVDRGYNEQFF.

There are many counts of this clonotype. The gene calls are TRBV28 and TRBJ1-1, with TRBD1 matching over 8 bases. From germline, CDR1 is MDHEN and CDR2 SYDVKM. V dropped 7 bases and J dropped 6; count of bases not matched to a gene: 4. The CDR3 spans 12 residues. The chain's CDR3 is CASKTGVAEAFF. The CDR3 DNA is TGTGCCAGCAAGACAGGGGTCGCTGAAGCTTTCTTT.

This clonotype appeared a few times. This chain links TRBV11-2 with TRBJ2-3; 10 nucleotides agree with TRBD2. There are 17 residues in the CDR3. Germline-derived CDR1 and CDR2 are SGHAT and FQNNGV. V trimming: 2 bases; J trimming: 0 bases; junction bases outside the gene matches: 5. This CDR3 is CASSLLLSGRSTDTQYF. DNA of the CDR3: TGTGCCAGCAGCTTATTACTTAGCGGGAGGAGCACAGATACGCAGTATTTT.

The chain is built from TRBV28 and TRBJ2-1; possible D gene TRBD1, 5 bases. The CDR3 covers 12 residues. CDR1 and CDR2 from the germline V gene are MDHEN and SYDVKM. Trimming removed 2 bases from V and 8 bases from J, with 7 bases in between. The CDR3 reads CASSLRGHEQFF. CDR3 DNA: TGTGCCAGCAGTTTAAGGGGTCATGAGCAGTTCTTC.

This clonotype was seen repeatedly, ten times or more. This chain uses TRBV4-1 with TRBJ1-5, with TRBD1 as a possible D gene (6 bases). V lost 1 base and J 5 bases, leaving 6 bases between the germline ends. Germline assignment: CDR1 MGHRA and CDR2 YSYEKL. CDR3 length: 13 residues. The CDR3 loop reads CASSQAGDQPQHF. The DNA for the CDR3 is TGCGCCAGCAGCCAAGCAGGGGATCAGCCCCAGCATTTT.